This T cell receptor (beta chain) was profiled in a study of blood T cell repertoires in COVID-19. Authors' analysis steps: The authors estimated nucleated cell counts from reference gene primer amplification. The assay was immunoSEQ multiplex PCR, and TCRdb's table has in-frame clones only and misses some. V and J calls and clone size follow that table, whereas D and trimming were derived from the DNA. The profile shows about half a million clones, 80% to 90% of them singletons. The CDR3 has 16 amino acids. The J segment lost 3 bases and the V segment lost 3 bases, leaving 10 bases of the junction unmatched. Germline V gene lookup returns CDR1 LNHNV and CDR2 YYDKDF (reference sequence).

The TCR was taken from a human donor in a cohort sampled during active COVID-19. The chain employs TRBV15 and TRBJ2-7; TRBD1 agrees at 8 bases. Material for sequencing was peripheral blood. The CDR3 DNA reads TGTGCCACCAGCAGGGGGACAGGAACTGGCCTCTACGAGCAGTACTTC. Protein: CATSRGTGTGLYEQYF.